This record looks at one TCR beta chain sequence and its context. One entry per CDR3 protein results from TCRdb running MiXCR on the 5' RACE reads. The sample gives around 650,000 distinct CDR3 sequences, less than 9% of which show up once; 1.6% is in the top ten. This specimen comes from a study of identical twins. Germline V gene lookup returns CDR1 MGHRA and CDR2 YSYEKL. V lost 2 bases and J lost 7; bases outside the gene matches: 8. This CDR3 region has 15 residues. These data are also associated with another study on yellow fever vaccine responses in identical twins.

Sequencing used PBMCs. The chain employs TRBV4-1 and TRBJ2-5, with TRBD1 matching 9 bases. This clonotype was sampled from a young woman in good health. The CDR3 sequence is CASSQPWQDRGTQYF. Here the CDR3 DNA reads TGCGCCAGCAGCCAACCGTGGCAGGACAGGGGGACCCAGTACTTC.